The 27 T cell receptor beta chains below all came from one sample that was sequenced in a study of T cell responses to AZD1222 COVID-19 vaccine. Generated by immunoSEQ multiplex PCR, the TCRdb table keeps only in-frame clones and is missing some. This sample yields 150,000 to 200,000 clones, of which about nine tenths are seen a single time; roughly 6% belongs to the top ten. The material sequenced was peripheral blood, taken 28 days after the second AZD1222 dose. These receptors were taken from an adult who received the AZD1222 COVID-19 vaccine.

The chain has TRBV5-6 and TRBJ1-3; TRBD1 aligns across 7 bases. The CDR3 sequence is 16 residues long. V trimming: 4 bases; J trimming: 0 bases; junction bases outside the gene matches: 7. Germline V CDR1 and CDR2: SGHDT, YYEEEE. CDR3 bases: TGTGCCAGCAGCAGACGGGGGACAGCCTCTGGAAACACCATATATTTT. Its protein is CASSRRGTASGNTIYF.

This chain connects TRBV7-2 to TRBJ2-7; D unresolved. This CDR3 spans 16 amino acids. CDR1 and CDR2 from the germline V gene are SGHTA and FQGNSA. V was pared by 5 bases and J by 0 bases, with 17 bases between. This CDR3 reads CASSPVWSRSSYEQYF. The CDR3 nucleotides are TGTGCCAGCAGCCCCGTTTGGTCCCGTAGCTCCTACGAGCAGTACTTC.

The gene calls are TRBV6-2 or TRBV6-3 and TRBJ2-5; unclear D gene. The CDR3 contains 17 residues. Germline V gene sequence: CDR1 MNHEY, CDR2 SVGEGT. V dropped 5 bases and J dropped 0 bases, with 19 bases sitting between them. The CDR3 sequence: CASSTPVTMGDQETQYF. In DNA form, the CDR3 reads TGTGCCAGCAGTACCCCCGTTACGATGGGCGACCAAGAGACCCAGTACTTC.

The chain employs TRBV2 and TRBJ1-5; 8 bases align to TRBD1. Germline V CDR1 and CDR2: SNHLY, FYNNEI. This CDR3 is 15 amino acids long. The trim removed 6 bases at V and 2 bases at J, leaving 6 bases unmatched. Here the CDR3 reads CASRAGGGRNQPQHF. In DNA, the CDR3 is TGTGCCAGCAGGGCAGGGGGCGGGCGCAATCAGCCCCAGCATTTT.

The chain uses TRBV27 and TRBJ2-1, with D perhaps matching TRBD1 or TRBD2 (5 bases each). The CDR3 is made up of 16 amino acids. V lost 3 bases and J lost 5, with 17 bases in between. Germline CDR1 reads MNHEY; CDR2 reads SMNVEV (reference sequence). CDR3 DNA: TGTGCCAGCAGTTTTCGAAGGGATCTGGGGGACAATGAGCAGTTCTTC. This encodes CASSFRRDLGDNEQFF.

This clone was picked up one time. This sequence joins TRBV7-8 and TRBJ2-7, with TRBD2 matching over 16 bases. CDR3 length equals 20 residues. V was pared by 5 bases and J by 0 bases, with 13 bases of the junction left unmatched. The germline gives CDR1 SGHVS, CDR2 FQNEAQ. For the CDR3, the DNA is TGTGCCAGCAGCCCTTACCGAATCGGGACTAGCGGGAGGGCCTCCTACGAGCAGTACTTC. Its protein is CASSPYRIGTSGRASYEQYF. Full variable domain (remainder filled in from reference TRBV7-8 and TRBJ2-7): GAGVSQSPRYKVAKRGQDVALRCDPISGHVSLFWYQQALGQGPEFLTYFQNEAQLDKSGLPSDRFFAERPEGSVSTLKIQRTQQEDSAVYLCASSPYRIGTSGRASYEQYFGPGTRLTVT.

V usage is TRBV7-9 and J usage is TRBJ1-1; no reliable D call. The germline CDR1 and CDR2 sequences are SEHNR and FQNEAQ (reference sequence). Trimming pared 2 bases from V and 0 bases from J, leaving 4 bases between. The CDR3 is made up of 13 amino acids. In nucleotides, the CDR3 is TGTGCCAGCAGCTTATTTATGAACACTGAAGCTTTCTTT. Amino acid sequence: CASSLFMNTEAFF.

The chain combines TRBV18 with TRBJ2-1; the match to TRBD2 covers 8 bases. Per germline, CDR1 KGHSH and CDR2 LQKENI. V shed 0 bases and J 6 bases; nucleotides not matched to a gene: 4. This CDR3 comprises 15 residues. CDR3 amino acids: CASSPPSGASNEQFF. CDR3 in DNA: TGTGCCAGCTCACCACCTAGCGGGGCCTCCAATGAGCAGTTCTTC.

The chain employs TRBV10-3 and TRBJ1-5; 7 positions agree with TRBD1. The germline V gene has CDR1 ENHRY and CDR2 SYGVKD. The CDR3 is 14 residues long. The trim removed 4 bases at V and 5 bases at J, leaving 5 bases unmatched. CDR3 sequence reads: CAISVGQGDQPQHF. For the CDR3, the DNA is TGTGCCATCAGTGTTGGGCAGGGGGATCAGCCCCAGCATTTT.

This rearrangement joins TRBV7-8 to TRBJ1-5; D possibly corresponds to TRBD1 (5 bases). CDR3 length: 14 residues. From germline, CDR1 is SGHVS and CDR2 FQNEAQ. V shed 5 bases and J shed 9 bases, with 17 bases lying between them. In nucleotides, the CDR3 is TGTGCCAGCAGCCCTGACTCAGGGTCAGGGCCCCAGCATTTT. Translating it yields CASSPDSGSGPQHF.

This chain links TRBV5-5 with TRBJ2-1; 7 bases map to TRBD2. This CDR3 contains 13 residues. Per germline, CDR1 SGHKS and CDR2 YYEKEE (reference sequence). The V and J ends lost 4 bases and 5 bases, in that order; junction bases with no gene match: 3. CDR3 coding DNA: TGTGCCAGCAGCCTGGCGGGGGACAATGAGCAGTTCTTC. This encodes CASSLAGDNEQFF. Based on the CDR3 plus reference TRBV5-5 and TRBJ2-1, the full variable domain is DAGVTQSPTHLIKTRGQQVTLRCSPISGHKSVSWYQQVLGQGPQFIFQYYEKEERGRGNFPDRFSARQFPNYSSELNVNALLLGDSALYLCASSLAGDNEQFFGPGTRLTVL.

This clone appeared a few times. The V and J genes are TRBV30 and TRBJ2-1; D tentatively reads TRBD1 or TRBD2 (5 bases each). V dropped 1 base and J dropped 8 bases, with 15 bases sitting between them. Germline V gene lookup returns CDR1 GTSNPN and CDR2 SVGIG (reference sequence). The CDR3 sequence is 14 residues long. CDR3 DNA: TGTGCCTGGAGTGCCGGGACCAGCCCCTATGAGCAGTTCTTC. It specifies CAWSAGTSPYEQFF.

The chain links TRBV5-1 to TRBJ1-5; 9 bases agree with TRBD1. In germline, CDR1 is SGHRS, CDR2 YFSETQ. This CDR3 has 16 residues. V was clipped by 2 bases and J by 10 bases; unmatched bases: 13. The CDR3 region is CASSFPPDRGIDPQHF. CDR3 DNA sequence: TGCGCCAGCAGCTTTCCCCCGGACAGGGGAATTGATCCCCAGCATTTT.

The chain links TRBV5-1 to TRBJ1-6; 7 bases line up with TRBD1. Germline V gene sequence: CDR1 SGHRS, CDR2 YFSETQ. The V gene end was trimmed by 0 bases and the J gene end by 2 bases; junction bases not matched to a gene: 2. This CDR3 has 16 amino acids. CDR3 residues: CASSLVTGAYNSPLHF. The CDR3, as DNA: TGCGCCAGCAGCTTGGTTACAGGGGCCTATAATTCACCCCTCCACTTT.

V gene TRBV6-5 combines with J gene TRBJ1-2; tentative D call: TRBD1 (5 bases). Germline V CDR1 and CDR2: MNHEY, SVGAGI. The CDR3 loop spans 14 amino acids. Trimming cost V 6 bases and J 3 bases, with 14 bases left between them. This chain's CDR3 is CASRQRGTDYGYTF. The CDR3 DNA reads as TGTGCCAGCAGACAACGGGGGACTGACTATGGCTACACCTTC.

This chain connects TRBV5-6 to TRBJ2-3, with unresolved D. The CDR3 sequence is 14 residues long. Germline CDR1 SGHDT, CDR2 YYEEEE. Deletions cut 4 bases from V and 1 base from J, with 10 bases between. CDR3 DNA: TGTGCCAGCAGCGCGGACGTCCGCACAGATACGCAGTATTTT. This sequence encodes CASSADVRTDTQYF.

A single count supports this clone. This chain joins TRBV6-6 and TRBJ1-2, with D uncertain. This CDR3 contains 12 residues. Trimming took 7 bases from V and 0 from J, leaving 6 bases between them. The germline CDR1 and CDR2 sequences are MNHNY and SVGAGI (reference sequence). CDR3 sequence: CASNQANYGYTF. CDR3 DNA: TGTGCCAGCAATCAGGCTAACTATGGCTACACCTTC.

This chain joins TRBV15 and TRBJ2-3; 10 bases are a match to TRBD2. This CDR3 has 15 residues. V dropped 3 bases and J dropped 4; count of bases not matched to a gene: 4. Germline lookup yields CDR1 LNHNV and CDR2 YYDKDF (reference sequence). The CDR3 loop is CATSRPAGGADTQYF. DNA for the CDR3: TGTGCCACCAGCAGGCCAGCGGGGGGGGCAGATACGCAGTATTTT.

This clone was detected a few times. This chain links TRBV5-5 with TRBJ1-2; D gene unclear. Trimming left V 0 bases short and J 1 base short, with 10 bases between. This CDR3 has 15 residues. Per the germline V gene, CDR1 is SGHKS and CDR2 is YYEKEE (reference sequence). CDR3 bases: TGTGCCAGCAGCTTGGAGTGGCGGAATAACTATGGCTACACCTTC. It codes for CASSLEWRNNYGYTF.

The genes are TRBV30 and TRBJ1-2; a possible D gene is TRBD1 (5 bases). The CDR3 extends over 10 amino acids. Germline V gives CDR1 GTSNPN, CDR2 SVGIG (reference sequence). Trimming took off 2 bases at V and 10 bases at J, with 8 bases between the two ends. CDR3 sequence reads: CAWSKGNYTF. The CDR3 DNA sequence: TGTGCCTGGAGTAAGGGGAACTACACCTTC.

The V and J genes are TRBV28 and TRBJ1-6; TRBD1 might be the D (5 bases). CDR1 is MDHEN and CDR2 is SYDVKM in the germline V gene. Trimming cost V 8 bases and J 10 bases, with 24 bases left between them. This CDR3 comprises 16 residues. The CDR3 region has the DNA TGTGCCAGCGGTCTAGCCTTAACCAGGGCGAGGTCACCCCTCCACTTT. It yields the protein CASGLALTRARSPLHF.

The chain combines TRBV25-1 with TRBJ1-2, with unresolved D. Deletions cut 0 bases from V and 6 bases from J, with 11 bases between. Germline-derived CDR1 and CDR2 are MGHDK and SYGVNS. This CDR3 has 14 amino acids. Here the CDR3 DNA reads TGTGCCAGCAGTGAATACTCCCTTCGGGATGGCTACACCTTC. Its translation: CASSEYSLRDGYTF.

The V and J genes are TRBV6-2 or TRBV6-3 and TRBJ1-2; perhaps TRBD1 as D (5 bases). V lost 6 bases, J lost 9 bases, and 17 bases lay in between. The CDR3 is 13 amino acids. Germline assignment: CDR1 MNHEY and CDR2 SVGEGT. The CDR3 bases are TGTGCCAGCAGCAGCGGGGCTATGAGTCGCTACACCTTC. Protein product: CASSSGAMSRYTF.

The rearrangement uses TRBV10-1 and TRBJ2-6, with a weak D call TRBD2 (5 bases). The CDR3 runs to 16 residues. V was trimmed by 6 bases and J by 0 bases, leaving 12 bases between them. The germline CDR1 and CDR2 sequences are WNHNN and SYGVQD (reference sequence). Written as DNA, the CDR3 is TGCGCCAGCAGCCCGGGGTCGTCCTCTGGGGCCAACGTCCTGACTTTC. Amino acid sequence: CASSPGSSSGANVLTF.

The rearrangement links TRBV14 to TRBJ1-4; D not resolved. This CDR3 is 17 amino acids long. Germline V gene lookup returns CDR1 SGHDN and CDR2 FVKESK. Trimming pared 8 bases from V and 0 bases from J, leaving 19 bases between. The CDR3 loop is CASVNPHFAPTNEKLFF. Written as DNA, the CDR3 is TGTGCCAGCGTCAACCCACACTTCGCCCCAACTAATGAAAAACTGTTTTTT.

The chain recombines TRBV11-2 with TRBJ2-2; tentative D call: TRBD2 (5 bases). Germline loops: CDR1 SGHAT, CDR2 FQNNGV. This CDR3 is 18 amino acids long. Deletions cut 4 bases from V and 0 bases from J, with 18 bases between. CDR3 in amino acids: CASSWPSDGRSNTGELFF. CDR3 coding DNA: TGTGCCAGCAGCTGGCCCTCCGATGGGAGATCGAACACCGGGGAGCTGTTTTTT. Looking up the rest from reference TRBV11-2 and TRBJ2-2 gives the full variable domain: EAGVAQSPRYKIIEKRQSVAFWCNPISGHATLYWYQQILGQGPKLLIQFQNNGVVDDSQLPKDRFSAERLKGVDSTLKIQPAKLEDSAVYLCASSWPSDGRSNTGELFFGEGSRLTVL.

V gene TRBV7-9 combines with J gene TRBJ1-5; perhaps TRBD1 as D (5 bases). The CDR3 has 15 residues. The germline gives CDR1 SEHNR, CDR2 FQNEAQ (reference sequence). The ends were cut back, 3 bases at V and 9 bases at J, with 18 bases in the middle. CDR3 loop: CASSFGTGDNWPQHF. CDR3 bases: TGTGCCAGCAGCTTCGGGACGGGGGATAATTGGCCCCAGCATTTT.